The 6 T cell receptor beta chains reported below all come from one sample, sequenced in a study of blood T cell repertoires in COVID-19. Libraries were prepared by immunoSEQ multiplex PCR; TCRdb keeps only in-frame clonotypes and omits some of them. Of around 250,000 clones in the sample, about four fifths were seen once. Sequenced: PBMCs or T cells enriched from blood (not recorded which). These receptors were obtained from a man aged 45-65 years who had recovered from COVID-19.

This chain links TRBV5-5 with TRBJ2-1; TRBD2 agrees at 7 bases. Germline assignment: CDR1 SGHKS and CDR2 YYEKEE (reference sequence). V lost 4 bases and J lost 8; bases outside the gene matches: 15. The CDR3 extends over 16 amino acids. The CDR3 coding sequence is TGTGCCAGCAGCCCCCGTAACGGCGGGGGTGTAGATGAGCAGTTCTTC. It encodes CASSPRNGGGVDEQFF.

Only a few counts were recorded for this clone. J is TRBJ1-4 and V is TRBV4-3; 9 bases match TRBD1. Trimming cost V 0 bases and J 6 bases; bases outside gene matches: 11. The CDR3 is made up of 18 amino acids. Germline lookup yields CDR1 LGHNA and CDR2 YSLEER. The CDR3 here is CASSQDSGGDRVYEKLFF. In DNA form, the CDR3 reads TGCGCCAGCAGCCAAGATTCGGGCGGGGACAGGGTTTATGAAAAACTGTTTTTT.

CDR3 protein: CASSSSYEQYF. The CDR3 nucleotides read TGTGCCAGCAGCAGCTCCTACGAGCAGTACTTC. The chain is built from TRBV27 and TRBJ2-7; D gene unclear. The ends were cut back, 6 bases at V and 0 bases at J, with 3 bases in the middle. Germline V gives CDR1 MNHEY, CDR2 SMNVEV (reference sequence). The CDR3 length is 11 residues.

The V call is TRBV7-2, the J call TRBJ2-7; D remains unclear. The CDR3 contains 14 residues. Deletions cut 1 base from V and 7 bases from J, with 14 bases between. Germline lookup yields CDR1 SGHTA and CDR2 FQGNSA. The CDR3 DNA reads TGTGCCAGCAGCTTAGGGCCAGTTGAGAGGGAGCAGTACTTC. Amino acid sequence: CASSLGPVEREQYF.

The V and J genes are TRBV3-1 (or the pseudogene TRBV3-2) and TRBJ1-2, with D perhaps TRBD1 (6 bases). The CDR3 totals 16 residues. V dropped 0 bases and J dropped 4 bases, with 15 bases sitting between them. The germline V gene encodes CDR1 LGHDT and CDR2 YNNKEL (reference sequence). The CDR3 DNA reads TGTGCCAGCAGCCAAGATTGGGCTGCGACAGGCTATGGCTACACCTTC. Translation gives CASSQDWAATGYGYTF.

The chain is built from TRBV13 and TRBJ2-3; TRBD2 matches 9 bases. CDR1 PRHDT and CDR2 FYEKMQ come from the germline V gene (reference sequence). The V gene end was trimmed by 6 bases and the J gene end by 4 bases; junction bases not matched to a gene: 8. This CDR3 is built from 15 residues. The chain's CDR3 is CASREGGRAADTQYF. The CDR3 DNA reads as TGTGCCAGCAGAGAGGGCGGGAGGGCCGCAGATACGCAGTATTTT.